One sample yielded the 15 T cell receptor beta chains listed below, sequenced in a study of a mutant IDH1 vaccine in newly diagnosed glioma (TCRdb year 2021). The sample's time point label, in plain terms: week 11, during vaccination. Every vaccine dose consisted of 300 ug of a 20-mer mutant IDH1 peptide in Montanide, administered subcutaneously together with topical imiquimod. Their antigen targets remain unknown. The library was built by means of the immunoSEQ multiplex PCR assay. The clones in this table, taken by TCRdb from immuneACCESS, are in-frame only. Not every clone is retained; where verified, under half of the shortfall comes from an unresolved V gene, and the cause of the rest is unknown. Recorded for this sample are some 26,000 clones; under 80% of them occurred a single time. Clones ranked in the top ten supply around 10% of the sample. The sample consisted of peripheral blood mononuclear cells (PBMCs), taken from a glioma patient whose treatment included an IDH1 peptide vaccine. The origin of the receptors is a man aged 18 to 29 with glioma. Some clones in this sample may be carry-over from other donors' samples.

The V and J genes are TRBV30 and TRBJ1-4; a weak D match, TRBD1 (6 bases). Germline V gene data show CDR1 as GTSNPN and CDR2 as SVGIG (reference sequence). The CDR3 runs to 16 residues. V gave up 1 base and J gave up 3 bases, with 15 bases separating them. This chain's CDR3 is CAWSGGAPGANEKLFF. The CDR3, as DNA: TGTGCCTGGAGTGGAGGGGCCCCAGGGGCTAATGAAAAACTGTTTTTT.

This clone was seen a handful of times. The chain joins TRBV19 to TRBJ1-1; 8 bases fit TRBD1. Germline V gene data show CDR1 as LNHDA and CDR2 as SQIVND (reference sequence). Trimming removed 0 bases from V and 4 bases from J; junction bases left unmatched: 10. CDR3 length: 17 amino acids. The CDR3 region is CASSIEAVRGLVTEAFF. In nucleotides, the CDR3 is TGTGCCAGTAGTATAGAGGCGGTCAGGGGGCTAGTCACTGAAGCTTTCTTT.

This chain connects TRBV5-8 to TRBJ2-7; 7 bases line up with TRBD1. V trimming: 4 bases; J trimming: 3 bases; junction bases outside the gene matches: 7. The CDR3 spans 14 residues. The V gene's germline CDR1 is SGHTS and CDR2 YDEGEE. The CDR3 DNA reads TGTGCCAGCAGCGGGGACAGCCAAGTCTACGAGCAGTACTTC. Protein sequence: CASSGDSQVYEQYF.

This clone occurred a few times. This chain connects TRBV15 to TRBJ2-7, with a possible D match to TRBD2 (6 bases). Germline CDR1 and CDR2: LNHNV and YYDKDF (reference sequence). V was shortened by 5 bases and J by 3 bases, with 8 bases between the two germline ends. CDR3 size: 12 residues. The DNA for the CDR3 is TGTGCCACCAGCCTGGACTACTACGAGCAGTACTTC. It yields the protein CATSLDYYEQYF.

The V call is TRBV7-2, the J call TRBJ1-6, with D unclear. CDR1 and CDR2 (germline): SGHTA, FQGNSA. The CDR3 sequence is 14 residues long. The V gene lost 1 base and the J gene lost 14 bases, with 15 bases spanning the gap. This chain's CDR3 is CASSLEGFVRTLHF. CDR3 coding DNA: TGTGCCAGCAGCTTAGAAGGTTTTGTTCGGACCCTCCACTTT.

The CDR3 is CASSYGEYSNYGYTF. CDR3 nucleotide sequence: TGTGCCAGCAGTTACGGGGAGTATAGTAACTATGGCTACACCTTC. The rearrangement joins TRBV6-5 to TRBJ1-2; D not resolved. From germline, CDR1 is MNHEY and CDR2 SVGAGI. Trimming stripped 2 bases from V and 1 base from J, with 11 bases between. The CDR3 length is 15 residues.

The chain links TRBV4-1 to TRBJ2-7; D not resolved. The CDR3 extends over 14 amino acids. V lost 4 bases, J lost 6 bases, and 16 bases lay in between. CDR1 and CDR2 (germline): MGHRA, YSYEKL. The CDR3 region is CASSPPFRIFEQYF. The CDR3 DNA reads as TGCGCCAGCAGCCCCCCCTTTCGGATTTTCGAGCAGTACTTC.

The V call is TRBV2, the J call TRBJ1-3; no clear D gene. CDR1 SNHLY and CDR2 FYNNEI come from the germline V gene. Trimming pared 0 bases from V and 0 bases from J, leaving 6 bases between. The CDR3 is 15 residues long. CDR3 bases: TGTGCCAGCAGTGAAGCGCGTGGCTCTGGAAACACCATATATTTT. It yields the protein CASSEARGSGNTIYF. Full variable domain (rest looked up from reference TRBV2 and TRBJ1-3): EPEVTQTPSHQVTQMGQEVILRCVPISNHLYFYWYRQILGQKVEFLVSFYNNEISEKSEIFDDQFSVERPDGSNFTLKIRSTKLEDSAMYFCASSEARGSGNTIYFGEGSWLTVV.

The rearrangement joins TRBV27 to TRBJ1-1, with D possibly matching TRBD1 (6 bases). The germline V and J ends were trimmed by 5 bases and 4 bases, with 17 bases remaining between them. Germline CDR1 and CDR2: MNHEY and SMNVEV (reference sequence). The length of the CDR3 is 15 residues. The CDR3 region has the DNA TGTGCCAGCAGTGATAGATCAGGGGAGTTCACTGAAGCTTTCTTT. Protein product: CASSDRSGEFTEAFF.

This sequence joins TRBV10-3 and TRBJ1-1, with 9 bases that match TRBD1. With V trimmed by 6 bases and J by 4 bases, 3 bases remained unmatched. The germline V gene has CDR1 ENHRY and CDR2 SYGVKD. This CDR3 comprises 13 residues. In DNA, the CDR3 is TGTGCCATCAGCACAGGGGGCCCCACTGAAGCTTTCTTT. Protein sequence: CAISTGGPTEAFF.

The rearrangement uses TRBV2 and TRBJ2-2, with TRBD1 matching over 7 bases. The V and J ends lost 5 bases and 0 bases, in that order; junction bases with no gene match: 6. The CDR3 is 16 amino acids. The germline CDR1 and CDR2 sequences are SNHLY and FYNNEI. This CDR3 is CASSRQGRSNTGELFF. CDR3 nucleotides: TGTGCCAGCAGTAGACAGGGAAGGTCGAACACCGGGGAGCTGTTTTTT.

This clone has only one observation. The chain joins TRBV19 to TRBJ2-2; D is perhaps TRBD2 (6 bases). Trimming cost V 1 base and J 8 bases, with 8 bases left between them. The CDR3 is made up of 13 amino acids. Germline loops: CDR1 LNHDA, CDR2 SQIVND (reference sequence). CDR3 sequence (DNA): TGTGCCAGTAGTATAGTGGGAGGTGGGGAGCTGTTTTTT. It yields the protein CASSIVGGGELFF.

The chain is built from TRBV9 and TRBJ1-2, with D maybe TRBD1 (5 bases). V lost 4 bases to trimming and J lost 4 bases, with 11 bases between them. Germline V gene sequence: CDR1 SGDLS, CDR2 YYNGEE. CDR3 size: 13 residues. CDR3 nucleotide sequence: TGTGCCAGCAGCTCCCTGGGGGGCTATGGCTACACCTTC. Its translation is CASSSLGGYGYTF.

The rearrangement joins TRBV29-1 to TRBJ1-1; D ambiguous. Germline lookup yields CDR1 SQVTM and CDR2 ANQGSEA. V lost 4 bases to trimming and J lost 5 bases, with 8 bases between them. This CDR3 is built from 11 residues. The CDR3 loop is CSVGGSTEAFF. The CDR3 region has the DNA TGCAGCGTTGGAGGGTCTACTGAAGCTTTCTTT.

This rearrangement joins TRBV4-3 to TRBJ2-1; unclear D gene. Germline CDR1 and CDR2: LGHNA and YSLEER. This CDR3 region has 13 residues. Trimming removed 7 bases from V and 9 bases from J, with 16 bases in between. The CDR3 here is CASNHGKLPEQFF. The CDR3 DNA is TGCGCCAGCAACCATGGGAAGCTACCTGAGCAGTTCTTC.